This TCR beta chain comes out of a study of shared clonotypes between healthy human individuals. Study summary: Per donor, CD8 memory used one plate, CD8 naive used two, CD4 memory used three and CD4 naive used three.

General study findings and limits: Among donors, sharing of clonotypes was expected to be affected by sequencing depth. Among the subsets, naive ones generally showed larger estimated richness than memory ones.

Concerning this clone: Its antigen is not known.

Only CD45RO-negative cells positively selected for CCR7 counted as naive CD8 cells, so terminally differentiated effector memory CD45RA+ cells were excluded. Replicate PCRs run on sorted subsets employed around 200 ng DNA, about 27,000 T cell genomes. Repertoires were generated with immunoSEQ multiplex PCR, while TCRdb's copy carries only in-frame clones and drops some. The sample yields 2 million to 2.5 million clones, about 95% seen once. Germline CDR1 and CDR2: SQVTM and ANQGSEA. V gave up 4 bases and J gave up 0 bases, with 15 bases separating them. The CDR3 spans 15 residues. The receptor was isolated from a man in his late teens or twenties in good health. Sequences were obtained from naive CD8+ T cells sorted from blood. The chain is built from TRBV29-1 and TRBJ1-1, with D possibly being TRBD1 (6 bases). The CDR3 protein is CSVVGGESLNTEAFF. As DNA, the CDR3 is TGCAGCGTTGTGGGGGGCGAGTCCTTGAACACTGAAGCTTTCTTT.